This TCR beta chain was retrieved from a study of CD8 T cells in Susac syndrome. A quantity of about 0.5 to 1 ug RNA underwent reverse transcription using random hexamers. Amplification of TCR beta CDR3 was carried out by immunoSEQ multiplex PCR, which covered 54 Vbeta and 13 Jbeta segments. TCRdb recomputed calls from the immunoSEQ multiplex PCR reads with MiXCR, one row per CDR3 protein. The sample shows roughly 150,000 distinct CDR3 sequences, 93% of them seen only once. V was cut by 1 base and J by 9 bases, with 16 bases left in between. The CDR3 consists of 15 residues. Germline V gene data show CDR1 as LGHDT and CDR2 as YNNKEL (reference sequence). CD8+ and CD4+ T cells from blood underwent TCR beta sequencing, which was carried out in a high-throughput format. Negative isolation yielded the CD8+ and CD4+ T cells, while FACS enriched the TEMRA cells. Turning to this clonotype: Antigen unknown.

Study-wide results and limits: Only a relatively small number of individuals were included in the TCR sequencing and HLA analysis.

The chain has TRBV3-1 and TRBJ1-5; weak D call: TRBD1 (6 bases). The sequence was collected from a human donor in good health. Sequences were obtained from CD4+ T cells from PBMCs. The DNA of the CDR3 is TGTGCCAGCAGCCAAGGGTCAGGGGCCCCAGGGCCCCAGCATTTT. This sequence encodes CASSQGSGAPGPQHF.